The present entry profiles one T cell receptor beta chain with its context. The data originate from a study of blood T cell repertoires in COVID-19. With 6 bases removed from V and 1 base from J, the gap between germline ends came to 22 bases. The CDR3 is 18 amino acids. Germline V lookup: CDR1 SNHLY, CDR2 FYNNEI. In the original analysis: Reference gene primer amplification in the assay estimated nucleated cell counts. Sequencing used immunoSEQ multiplex PCR; TCRdb keeps in-frame clones, though not all of them. The D gene and trimming were derived from the DNA, and the V and J assignments and clone size from that table. The repertoire holds 250,000 to 350,000 clones, with approximately 86% as singletons.

Specimen: peripheral blood. The V gene is TRBV2, the J gene TRBJ2-4; possibly TRBD1 for D (5 bases). The clonotype was recovered from a woman in her forties or fifties who had recovered from COVID-19. This CDR3 is CASRALMGLSLAKNIQYF. In DNA, the CDR3 is TGTGCCAGCAGAGCCCTGATGGGGCTAAGTCTGGCCAAAAACATTCAGTACTTC.